These T cell receptor beta chains were read from a single sample in a study of blood T cell repertoires in COVID-19. Clones were sequenced by immunoSEQ multiplex PCR, and TCRdb holds only the in-frame ones, with some missing. The sample has under 250,000 clones, about 76% seen once; the top ten hold around 9%. Sequences were obtained from PBMCs or T cells enriched from blood (not recorded which). The origin of the receptors is a woman aged 50 to 65 with acute COVID-19. Both conserved end residues are part of each CDR3. A D gene is named only where the DNA matches it firmly. Size tells how often a clone was seen (once, few, many) or the class of an expanded clone, and some rows leave it out.

size,length,J,D,V,DNA,CDR3
.,16,TRBJ2-2,TRBD2,TRBV9,TGTGCCAGCAGCGTGGAACTAGCGCTGAACACCGGGGAGCTGTTTTTT,CASSVELALNTGELFF
.,15,TRBJ2-1,.,TRBV6-2/TRBV6-3,TGTGCCAGCAGTTACACGACAGCTTCCTACAATGAGCAGTTCTTC,CASSYTTASYNEQFF
few,16,TRBJ1-1,TRBD1,TRBV7-8,TGTGCCAGCAGCTTATTAGGTGGGGGGACAGGGGGCAAAGCTTTCTTT,CASSLLGGGTGGKAFF
.,13,TRBJ1-5,.,TRBV6-5,TGTGCCAGCAGAATCGAACAGGATCAGCCCCAGCATTTT,CASRIEQDQPQHF
few,15,TRBJ2-2,.,TRBV6-2/TRBV6-3,TGTGCCAGCAGTTACTCGAGCGGGCGCACCGGGGAGCTGTTTTTT,CASSYSSGRTGELFF
few,16,TRBJ2-2,TRBD1,TRBV10-1,TGCGCCAGCAGAAAAAGGGGGCCTTCGAACACCGGGGAGCTGTTTTTT,CASRKRGPSNTGELFF
.,16,TRBJ2-7,.,TRBV3-1/TRBV3-2,TGTGCCAGCAGCCAGACGCCCCAGGGGATTATGGACGAGCAGTACTTC,CASSQTPQGIMDEQYF
once,14,TRBJ1-1,.,TRBV7-2,TGTGCCAGCAGCTTATCGTGGGGGACTCCTGAAGCTTTCTTT,CASSLSWGTPEAFF
few,16,TRBJ2-1,.,TRBV7-9,TGTGCCAGCAGCCCCAGGGGTGGGTCCGCCTACAATGAGCAGTTCTTC,CASSPRGGSAYNEQFF
.,15,TRBJ2-3,.,TRBV6-5,TGTGCCAGCAGTTATCAGGGCCGAGGCACAGATACGCAGTATTTT,CASSYQGRGTDTQYF
many,17,TRBJ2-2,TRBD1,TRBV11-2,TGTGCCACGAAGGACAGGGGCCAATACACTAACACCGGGGAGCTGTTTTTT,CATKDRGQYTNTGELFF
few,17,TRBJ1-2,TRBD1,TRBV7-2,TGTGCCAGCAGTTTATCGGGACAGAGGGTCATTAACTATGGCTACACCTTC,CASSLSGQRVINYGYTF
.,12,TRBJ2-7,TRBD1,TRBV30,TGTGCCTGGAGGACAGGGTTCTACGAGCAGTACTTC,CAWRTGFYEQYF
.,15,TRBJ1-1,.,TRBV19,TGTGCCAGTACCCCGGAGTCCCGGGGGAGTACTGAAGCTTTCTTT,CASTPESRGSTEAFF
.,16,TRBJ2-1,.,TRBV7-6,.,CASSLAMVGQGASLIF
.,14,TRBJ1-1,TRBD1,TRBV6-5,TGTGCCACCAATATCGGACAGGGGGGGACTGAAGCTTTCTTT,CATNIGQGGTEAFF
once,15,TRBJ2-1,.,TRBV4-1,TGCGCCAGCAGCCAAGATCTCGCACAGTACAATGAGCAGTTCTTC,CASSQDLAQYNEQFF
.,16,TRBJ1-1,.,TRBV6-7,TGTGCCAGCAGTAATAACCCCAGGGCCCGATGCACTGAAGCTTTCTTT,CASSNNPRARCTEAFF
.,17,TRBJ2-1,TRBD2,TRBV7-3,TGTGCCAGCAGCTTAAGTTCTAGCGGGAGCACCTACAATGAGCAGTTCTTC,CASSLSSSGSTYNEQFF
.,15,TRBJ2-3,TRBD2,TRBV19,TGTGCCAGTAGTATAGCGAGACTAGCGGGGGACACGCAGTATTTT,CASSIARLAGDTQYF
.,14,TRBJ2-5,.,TRBV7-7,TGTGCCAGCAGCTTAGCAGGGGTGCAAGAGACCCAGTACTTC,CASSLAGVQETQYF
.,18,TRBJ2-2,.,TRBV7-9,TGTGCCAGCAGCTTAGAGGACTACAGCACACTCAACACCGGGGAGCTGTTTTTT,CASSLEDYSTLNTGELFF
.,17,TRBJ1-3,TRBD1,TRBV18,TGTGCCAGCTCACCCCCAGCGGCCAGGGGGTACGGAAACACCATATATTTT,CASSPPAARGYGNTIYF
.,15,TRBJ2-3,TRBD2,TRBV5-1,TGCGCCAGCAGCTTGGAAGCGGGAGTGGCAGATACGCAGTATTTT,CASSLEAGVADTQYF
few,15,TRBJ1-6,.,TRBV28,TGTGCCAGCAGTCCCCCGGCAGGTGCCTTTTGGGCCCTCCACTTT,CASSPPAGAFWALHF